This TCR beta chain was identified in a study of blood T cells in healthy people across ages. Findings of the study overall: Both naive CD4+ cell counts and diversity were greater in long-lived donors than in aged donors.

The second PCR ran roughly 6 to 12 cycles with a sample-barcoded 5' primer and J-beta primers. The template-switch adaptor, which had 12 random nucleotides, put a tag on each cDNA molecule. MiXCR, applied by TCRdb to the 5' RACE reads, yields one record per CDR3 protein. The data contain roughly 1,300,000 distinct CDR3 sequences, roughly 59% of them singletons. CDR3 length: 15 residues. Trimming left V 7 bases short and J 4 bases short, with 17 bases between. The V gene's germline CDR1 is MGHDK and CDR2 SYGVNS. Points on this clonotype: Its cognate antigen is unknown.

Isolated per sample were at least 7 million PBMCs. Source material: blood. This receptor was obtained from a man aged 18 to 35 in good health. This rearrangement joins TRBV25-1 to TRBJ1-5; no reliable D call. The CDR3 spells CASTTNGSLNQPQHF. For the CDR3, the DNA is TGTGCCAGCACTACGAATGGCAGCCTTAATCAGCCCCAGCATTTT.